These 21 T cell receptor beta chains were sequenced from one sample in a study of T cell repertoires in cytomegalovirus infection. One entry per CDR3 protein, called by TCRdb with MiXCR from the reads. This table holds about 310,000 distinct CDR3 sequences, around a sixth found once. The sequencing input was PBMCs. The receptors here all came from a human donor in good health (CMV status not recorded). Some clones in this sample may be carry-over from other donors' samples.

This clonotype has ten or more counts. The chain is built from TRBV7-2 and TRBJ1-5; D possibly corresponds to TRBD1 (5 bases). Germline-derived CDR1 and CDR2 are SGHTA and FQGNSA. The CDR3 length is 15 residues. V was pared by 4 bases and J by 5 bases, with 15 bases between. CDR3 loop: CASSSWGSGYQPQHF. CDR3 bases: TGTGCCAGCAGCTCATGGGGGTCGGGGTATCAGCCCCAGCATTTT.

This clonotype was recorded at least ten times. CDR3 nucleotide sequence: TGTGCCAGCAGCCCGGTCGAGGGGGCTGGCGGGGAGCTGTTTTTT. Translating gives CASSPVEGAGGELFF. This chain uses TRBV11-2 with TRBJ2-2; 7 bases line up with TRBD1. This CDR3 comprises 15 residues. The ends lost 5 bases at V and 7 bases at J; junction bases unmatched: 10. CDR1 and CDR2 from the germline V gene are SGHAT and FQNNGV.

The CDR3 spells CSARTQSGQSPPYEQYF. The CDR3 DNA reads TGCAGTGCTAGAACGCAGTCAGGACAGTCACCCCCCTACGAGCAGTACTTC. V gene TRBV20-1 combines with J gene TRBJ2-7, with D maybe TRBD1 (6 bases). CDR3 size: 17 residues. CDR1 and CDR2 from the germline V gene are DFQATT and SNEGSKA (reference sequence). V was trimmed by 2 bases and J by 2 bases, leaving 22 bases between them.

This clonotype appeared many times. The rearrangement uses TRBV7-6 and TRBJ1-3; D possibly corresponds to TRBD1 (5 bases). V was pared by 0 bases and J by 2 bases, with 8 bases between. Germline V gene data show CDR1 as SGHVS and CDR2 as FNYEAQ. The CDR3 covers 15 residues. The chain's CDR3 is CASSLAGVTGNTIYF. CDR3 nucleotides: TGTGCCAGCAGCTTAGCGGGGGTCACTGGAAACACCATATATTTT.

This clonotype was seen repeatedly, ten times or more. For the CDR3, the DNA is TGTGCCAGTAGTCTTGACAGGGCAGGCACAGATACGCAGTATTTT. Protein sequence: CASSLDRAGTDTQYF. The genes are TRBV19 and TRBJ2-3; TRBD1 agrees at 7 bases. Per germline, CDR1 LNHDA and CDR2 SQIVND (reference sequence). The CDR3 is made up of 15 amino acids. V shed 5 bases, J shed 1 base, and the junction held 6 bases outside the gene matches.

This clonotype has a handful of counts. The V and J genes are TRBV4-1 and TRBJ1-4; no firm D call. This CDR3 region has 16 residues. Per the germline V gene, CDR1 is MGHRA and CDR2 is YSYEKL. Deletions cut 0 bases from V and 8 bases from J, with 16 bases between. The CDR3 reads CASSQEIGRLGEKLFF. The CDR3 region has the DNA TGCGCCAGCAGCCAAGAAATCGGCAGGCTTGGGGAAAAACTGTTTTTT.

This clonotype was seen more than once but under ten times. The chain uses TRBV12-3 or TRBV12-4 and TRBJ2-4, with TRBD2 matching 9 bases. V dropped 10 bases and J dropped 7; count of bases not matched to a gene: 11. The CDR3 is made up of 14 amino acids. The CDR3 region is CATRVAGARNIQYF. In DNA, the CDR3 is TGTGCCACCAGGGTAGCGGGGGCCAGGAACATTCAGTACTTC.

Only a few counts were recorded for this clonotype. This chain uses TRBV20-1 with TRBJ2-7; unclear D gene. Deletions cut 1 base from V and 2 bases from J, with 15 bases between. CDR3 size: 15 residues. Germline loops: CDR1 DFQATT, CDR2 SNEGSKA (reference sequence). The DNA of the CDR3 is TGCAGTGCTAGAGCCCCCAAGGGCAGTACCTACGAGCAGTACTTC. Translating it yields CSARAPKGSTYEQYF.

The V call is TRBV3-1, the J call TRBJ1-1; D remains ambiguous. The V gene's germline CDR1 is LGHDT and CDR2 YNNKEL (reference sequence). V lost 1 base to trimming and J lost 0 bases, with 9 bases between them. CDR3 length equals 15 residues. As DNA, the CDR3 is TGTGCCAGCAGCCAAGGGGTCATCATGAACACTGAAGCTTTCTTT. It yields the protein CASSQGVIMNTEAFF.

The CDR3 coding sequence is TGTGCCAGCAGCCCTAGCCCGACAGGTATCTACGAGCAGTACTTC. It specifies CASSPSPTGIYEQYF. The rearrangement uses TRBV5-3 and TRBJ2-7; weak D call: TRBD1 (6 bases). TRBV5-3 is an open reading frame whose function is uncertain. The V end was cut by 8 bases, the J end by 3 bases, with 21 bases between. This CDR3 has 15 amino acids.

This sequence joins TRBV7-9 and TRBJ2-5; 9 bases match TRBD1. Germline V lookup: CDR1 SEHNR, CDR2 FQNEAQ (reference sequence). This CDR3 contains 14 residues. With V trimmed by 5 bases and J by 7 bases, 8 bases remained unmatched. The CDR3 protein is CASSPRDRARTQYF. The CDR3 DNA sequence: TGTGCCAGCAGCCCTCGGGACAGGGCCAGGACCCAGTACTTC.

This clonotype was counted only a few times. The chain has TRBV14 and TRBJ1-6; 7 bases are a match to TRBD1. The germline V gene encodes CDR1 SGHDN and CDR2 FVKESK. The CDR3 is 15 residues long. V was pared by 1 base and J by 10 bases, with 7 bases of the junction left unmatched. This chain's CDR3 is CASSQVGQGESPLHF. As DNA, the CDR3 is TGTGCCAGCAGCCAAGTAGGGCAGGGGGAGTCACCCCTCCACTTT.

This chain connects TRBV18 to TRBJ2-1, with 15 bases that match TRBD2. V was clipped by 2 bases and J by 8 bases; unmatched bases: 1. Germline V gene lookup returns CDR1 KGHSH and CDR2 LQKENI. CDR3 length: 15 amino acids. CDR3 in DNA: TGTGCCAGCTCACCAGGGACTAGCGGGGGGCATGAGCAGTTCTTC. This sequence encodes CASSPGTSGGHEQFF.

This sequence joins TRBV27 and TRBJ2-7, with 7 bases matching TRBD2. V lost 6 bases and J lost 7; bases outside the gene matches: 6. The germline CDR1 and CDR2 sequences are MNHEY and SMNVEV (reference sequence). The CDR3 has 12 amino acids. CDR3 in DNA: TGTGCCAGCAGGTCCCGGCGGGGGGAGCAGTACTTC. Protein product: CASRSRRGEQYF.

The CDR3 DNA reads TGTGCCAGCAGTGAAGCGCTAACCATCCGGGGCGTAGATACGCAGTATTTT. Translation gives CASSEALTIRGVDTQYF. The chain couples TRBV6-1 to TRBJ2-3; D tentatively reads TRBD1 or TRBD2 (5 bases each). Germline CDR1 is MNHNS and CDR2 is SASEGT. V lost 0 bases to trimming and J lost 5 bases, with 18 bases between them. CDR3 size: 17 residues.

This clonotype was seen a handful of times. This chain links TRBV15 with TRBJ2-5, with D perhaps being TRBD1 or TRBD2 (5 bases each). This CDR3 contains 15 residues. Germline V gene sequence: CDR1 LNHNV, CDR2 YYDKDF (reference sequence). Trimming left V 0 bases short and J 1 base short, with 9 bases between. CDR3 sequence: CATSRDRGVQETQYF. The CDR3 nucleotides read TGTGCCACCAGCAGAGATCGGGGCGTCCAAGAGACCCAGTACTTC.

The chain carries TRBV7-4 and TRBJ2-3; possible D gene TRBD1, 6 bases. Trimming pared 5 bases from V and 1 base from J, leaving 22 bases between. Per the germline V gene, CDR1 is SGHVT and CDR2 is SQSDAQ. The CDR3 spans 18 residues. The chain's CDR3 is CASSVGTPSRLRTDTQYF. In DNA, the CDR3 is TGTGCCAGCAGCGTAGGGACACCCTCTAGGCTCCGCACAGATACGCAGTATTTT. Full variable domain (outside the CDR3, taken from reference TRBV7-4 and TRBJ2-3): GAGVSQSPRYKVAKRGRDVALRCDSISGHVTLYWYRQTLGQGSEVLTYSQSDAQRDKSGRPSGRFSAERPERSVSTLKIQRTEQGDSAVYLCASSVGTPSRLRTDTQYFGPGTRLTVL.

This chain joins TRBV7-6 and TRBJ2-2, with 9 bases matching TRBD1. CDR3 length equals 14 residues. Germline CDR1 and CDR2: SGHVS and FNYEAQ. V was clipped by 1 base and J by 9 bases; unmatched bases: 3. Written as DNA, the CDR3 is TGTGCCAGCAGCTTAGGAGGGACAGGGCGGGAGCTGTTTTTT. Protein: CASSLGGTGRELFF.

The V gene is TRBV3-1, the J gene TRBJ2-7; 10 nucleotides line up with TRBD2. The CDR3 length is 14 residues. V lost 4 bases to trimming and J lost 3 bases; unmatched junction nucleotides: 3. Germline V gene lookup returns CDR1 LGHDT and CDR2 YNNKEL (reference sequence). This chain's CDR3 is CASSLSGGIYEQYF. CDR3 sequence (DNA): TGTGCCAGCAGCCTTAGCGGGGGGATCTACGAGCAGTACTTC.

The chain combines TRBV23-1 with TRBJ2-6; no reliable D call. TRBV23-1 is identified as an open reading frame with a role that is uncertain. V lost 0 bases and J 0 bases, leaving 9 bases between the germline ends. The CDR3 sequence is 17 residues long. The CDR3 loop is CASSQSRGLSGANVLTF. CDR3 coding DNA: TGCGCCAGCAGTCAATCTCGTGGGCTCTCTGGGGCCAACGTCCTGACTTTC.

In its sample, this clonotype was seen many times. This chain links TRBV7-8 with TRBJ2-7, with 7 bases identical to TRBD1. Trimming removed 8 bases from V and 0 bases from J; junction bases left unmatched: 7. The germline gives CDR1 SGHVS, CDR2 FQNEAQ. CDR3 size: 14 residues. The DNA of the CDR3 is TGTGCCAGCTCTTTCGACAGGGTCTCCTACGAGCAGTACTTC. Translated, it gives CASSFDRVSYEQYF.